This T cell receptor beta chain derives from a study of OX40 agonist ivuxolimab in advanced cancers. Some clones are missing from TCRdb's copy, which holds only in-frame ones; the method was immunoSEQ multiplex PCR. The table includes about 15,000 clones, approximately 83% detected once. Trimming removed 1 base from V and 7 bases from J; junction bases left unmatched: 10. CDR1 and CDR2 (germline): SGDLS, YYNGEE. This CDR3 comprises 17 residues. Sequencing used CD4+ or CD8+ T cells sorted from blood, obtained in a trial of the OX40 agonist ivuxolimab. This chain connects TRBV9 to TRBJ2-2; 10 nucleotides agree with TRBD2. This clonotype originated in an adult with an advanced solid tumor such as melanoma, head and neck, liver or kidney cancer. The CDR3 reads CASSVRPGAGGGGELFF. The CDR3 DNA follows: TGTGCCAGCAGCGTACGGCCAGGAGCGGGAGGGGGCGGGGAGCTGTTTTTT. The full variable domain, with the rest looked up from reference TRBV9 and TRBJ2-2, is DSGVTQTPKHLITATGQRVTLRCSPRSGDLSVYWYQQSLDQGLQFLIQYYNGEERAKGNILERFSAQQFPDLHSELNLSSLELGDSALYFCASSVRPGAGGGGELFFGEGSRLTVL.